One sample yielded the 28 T cell receptor beta chains listed below, sequenced in a study of cytomegalovirus exposure and HLA in healthy donors. Sequencing used immunoSEQ multiplex PCR; TCRdb keeps in-frame clones, though not all of them. The table lists some 170,000 clones, 85% to 90% of them singletons. The sequencing sample was made of PBMCs. The origin of the receptors is a woman aged 30 to 39 in good health and CMV-seronegative.

DNA for the CDR3: TGCAGCGTTCTTAGCGCCTACGAGCAGTACTTC. It is translated as CSVLSAYEQYF. The chain links TRBV29-1 to TRBJ2-7, with a weak D call TRBD2 (5 bases). Trimming took off 5 bases at V and 2 bases at J, with 7 bases between the two ends. The CDR3 runs 11 residues. Germline CDR1 is SQVTM and CDR2 is ANQGSEA.

V gene TRBV4-2 combines with J gene TRBJ1-5, with a weak D call TRBD1 (5 bases). Trimming removed 1 base from V and 5 bases from J, with 9 bases in between. The CDR3 length is 14 residues. The germline V gene encodes CDR1 LGHNA and CDR2 YNFKEQ. The CDR3 DNA follows: TGTGCCAGCAGCCAAGCCGGGGGGGATCAGCCCCAGCATTTT. Its translation: CASSQAGGDQPQHF.

The chain joins TRBV2 to TRBJ1-5; D ambiguous. V was trimmed by 8 bases and J by 5 bases, leaving 13 bases between them. Germline CDR1 and CDR2: SNHLY and FYNNEI. CDR3 size: 13 residues. CDR3 DNA sequence: TGTGCCAGCGGCTTGGGAGGTCATCAGCCCCAGCATTTT. Encoded protein: CASGLGGHQPQHF.

The chain has TRBV28 and TRBJ2-1, with 7 bases identical to TRBD1. V lost 5 bases to trimming and J lost 3 bases; unmatched junction nucleotides: 4. Germline loops: CDR1 MDHEN, CDR2 SYDVKM. This CDR3 is 14 amino acids long. The CDR3 sequence: CASSTGQVYNEQFF. In DNA form, the CDR3 reads TGTGCCAGCAGTACAGGACAGGTCTACAATGAGCAGTTCTTC. Full variable domain (missing parts from reference TRBV28 and TRBJ2-1): DVKVTQSSRYLVKRTGEKVFLECVQDMDHENMFWYRQDPGLGLRLIYFSYDVKMKEKGDIPEGYSVSREKKERFSLILESASTNQTSMYLCASSTGQVYNEQFFGPGTRLTVL.

The chain links TRBV13 to TRBJ2-2, with 9 bases matching TRBD1. Per the germline V gene, CDR1 is PRHDT and CDR2 is FYEKMQ (reference sequence). V trimming: 5 bases; J trimming: 4 bases; junction bases outside the gene matches: 8. This CDR3 is built from 16 residues. This chain's CDR3 is CASSPRGQGITGELFF. As DNA, the CDR3 is TGTGCCAGCAGCCCTCGGGGACAGGGTATCACCGGGGAGCTGTTTTTT.

The chain has TRBV5-1 and TRBJ2-7, with 14 bases that match TRBD2. The CDR3 covers 16 residues. V dropped 3 bases and J dropped 2; count of bases not matched to a gene: 4. Germline V CDR1 and CDR2: SGHRS, YFSETQ. The CDR3 coding sequence is TGCGCCAGCAGCTCGGGACTAGCGGGGGCTACCTACGAGCAGTACTTC. Residues: CASSSGLAGATYEQYF.

The V gene is TRBV5-1, the J gene TRBJ2-3; 10 bases line up with TRBD2. The junction had 11 bases not matched to a gene; V was cut back by 4 bases and J by 0 bases. CDR1 is SGHRS, CDR2 YFSETQ, per germline. CDR3 length equals 18 residues. The chain's CDR3 is CASSPGLAVILSTDTQYF. CDR3 nucleotide sequence: TGCGCCAGCAGCCCTGGACTAGCGGTGATTTTAAGCACAGATACGCAGTATTTT.

The chain recombines TRBV10-3 with TRBJ2-5, with D possibly being TRBD2 (6 bases). Germline assignment: CDR1 ENHRY and CDR2 SYGVKD. CDR3 length equals 16 residues. The V end was cut by 2 bases, the J end by 5 bases, with 18 bases between. The CDR3 DNA reads as TGTGCCATCAGTGAGATACTAGCAGGGTTAAAGGAGACCCAGTACTTC. It encodes CAISEILAGLKETQYF.

The CDR3 nucleotides are TGCGCCAGCAGCCAAGATGCAGGACAGGGCGAGTACGAGCAGTACTTC. It is translated as CASSQDAGQGEYEQYF. The chain has TRBV4-1 and TRBJ2-7; TRBD1 aligns across 8 bases. The CDR3 runs 16 residues. V gave up 0 bases and J gave up 4 bases; unmatched junction bases: 8. Germline-derived CDR1 and CDR2 are MGHRA and YSYEKL.

On this clone itself: Other DNA sequences from this sample encode an identical CDR3 as well. The chain combines TRBV6-1 with TRBJ2-1, with D possibly being TRBD2 (7 bases). Germline lookup yields CDR1 MNHNS and CDR2 SASEGT. The V end lost 3 bases, the J end lost 3 bases, and 12 bases lay between the germline ends. The CDR3 length is 15 residues. CDR3 DNA sequence: TGTGCCAGCAGTGATTCGGGGGGCGACTACAATGAGCAGTTCTTC. It translates to CASSDSGGDYNEQFF.

The CDR3 here is CASSVGMVASGGRQETQYF. The CDR3 DNA is TGTGCCAGCAGCGTGGGTATGGTGGCTAGCGGGGGGAGACAAGAGACCCAGTACTTC. The chain uses TRBV7-6 and TRBJ2-5, with 11 bases lining up with TRBD2. There are 19 residues in the CDR3. Looked up from germline, CDR1 is SGHVS and CDR2 is FNYEAQ. V shed 5 bases, J shed 2 bases, and the junction held 16 bases outside the gene matches.

The gene calls are TRBV6-6 and TRBJ2-2, with D tentatively TRBD1 (5 bases). The length of the CDR3 is 14 residues. Germline V gene sequence: CDR1 MNHNY, CDR2 SVGAGI (reference sequence). Trimming pared 5 bases from V and 3 bases from J, leaving 10 bases between. The CDR3 nucleotides are TGTGCCAGCAGTGCCCTCAGGGACACCGGGGAGCTGTTTTTT. Its protein product is CASSALRDTGELFF.

The chain employs TRBV18 and TRBJ1-6, with D tentatively TRBD1 (6 bases). Per germline, CDR1 KGHSH and CDR2 LQKENI. The CDR3 spans 16 residues. With 2 bases removed from V and 5 bases from J, the gap between germline ends came to 13 bases. CDR3 coding DNA: TGTGCCAGCTCACCAGAGGGGGTGAACAATAATTCACCCCTCCACTTT. Translation: CASSPEGVNNNSPLHF.

The chain has TRBV7-9 and TRBJ2-7; 8 bases map to TRBD1. The germline gives CDR1 SEHNR, CDR2 FQNEAQ (reference sequence). J was trimmed by 6 bases and V by 5 bases; bases with no gene match: 9. This CDR3 spans 14 amino acids. The CDR3 coding sequence is TGTGCCAGCAGCGTAAGTGGACAGGGCGGCGAGCAGTACTTC. It codes for CASSVSGQGGEQYF.

V and J are TRBV4-3 and TRBJ2-1; 13 bases map to TRBD2. The CDR3 has 17 residues. The ends lost 1 base at V and 1 base at J; junction bases unmatched: 1. CDR1 LGHNA and CDR2 YSLEER come from the germline V gene. The CDR3 coding sequence is TGCGCCAGCAGCCAAGGGACTAGCGGGGGATCCTACAATGAGCAGTTCTTC. Its protein is CASSQGTSGGSYNEQFF.

This clone has more than one count but fewer than ten. V gene TRBV10-2 combines with J gene TRBJ1-5, with TRBD1 matching over 7 bases. Trimming at V came to 5 bases and at J to 5 bases, leaving 3 bases not matched to a gene. The CDR3 consists of 13 residues. The germline gives CDR1 WSHSY, CDR2 SAAADI. CDR3 region: CASSRGTDQPQHF. The CDR3 nucleotides are TGCGCCAGCAGTCGTGGGACAGATCAGCCCCAGCATTTT.

This chain uses TRBV2 with TRBJ1-1, with a tentative D call TRBD1 (5 bases). V shed 11 bases and J shed 0 bases, with 22 bases lying between them. This CDR3 has 16 residues. Germline values: CDR1 SNHLY, CDR2 FYNNEI. CDR3 nucleotides: TGTGCCCTAGTAGGTCAGGGCCTCTACATGAACACTGAAGCTTTCTTT. Translation gives CALVGQGLYMNTEAFF.

The chain joins TRBV5-1 to TRBJ2-1; 15 nucleotides agree with TRBD2. Germline-derived CDR1 and CDR2 are SGHRS and YFSETQ. Trimming cost V 3 bases and J 0 bases; bases outside gene matches: 7. This CDR3 spans 19 amino acids. The CDR3, as DNA: TGCGCCAGCAGCTCCGGACTAGCGGGGGGGCCCGTCTCCTACAATGAGCAGTTCTTC. Translated: CASSSGLAGGPVSYNEQFF.

The chain has TRBV5-1 and TRBJ1-1; D gene unclear. Germline V gives CDR1 SGHRS, CDR2 YFSETQ. CDR3 length: 15 residues. V lost 5 bases and J 0 bases, leaving 14 bases between the germline ends. The CDR3 DNA is TGCGCCAGCAGTCAAAGTCACACCCTGAACACTGAAGCTTTCTTT. It is translated as CASSQSHTLNTEAFF.

The rearrangement joins TRBV5-1 to TRBJ1-4, with D perhaps TRBD1 (5 bases). Germline V CDR1 and CDR2: SGHRS, YFSETQ. V gave up 5 bases and J gave up 0 bases, with 8 bases separating them. This CDR3 contains 14 residues. The CDR3 nucleotides read TGCGCCAGCAGGACAGTAGCAACTAATGAAAAACTGTTTTTT. Its translation is CASRTVATNEKLFF.

The chain recombines TRBV2 with TRBJ2-7, with D perhaps TRBD1 (5 bases). V was trimmed by 7 bases and J by 7 bases, leaving 17 bases between them. Germline CDR1 and CDR2: SNHLY and FYNNEI. There are 13 residues in the CDR3. CDR3 sequence: CASMGRASREQYF. In DNA, the CDR3 is TGTGCCAGCATGGGCAGGGCGTCTCGTGAGCAGTACTTC. Full variable domain (remainder filled in from reference TRBV2 and TRBJ2-7): EPEVTQTPSHQVTQMGQEVILRCVPISNHLYFYWYRQILGQKVEFLVSFYNNEISEKSEIFDDQFSVERPDGSNFTLKIRSTKLEDSAMYFCASMGRASREQYFGPGTRLTVT.

This rearrangement joins TRBV27 to TRBJ2-7, with TRBD2 matching over 13 bases. The CDR3 runs to 17 residues. J was trimmed by 4 bases and V by 0 bases; bases with no gene match: 6. Germline CDR1 is MNHEY and CDR2 is SMNVEV (reference sequence). The CDR3 nucleotides are TGTGCCAGCAGTTTATCGACTAGCGGGGGGTCCCCGTACGAGCAGTACTTC. Protein product: CASSLSTSGGSPYEQYF.

CDR3 DNA sequence: TGTGCCGTAAGGGACAGGGTAACCTACGAGCAGTACTTC. As protein: CAVRDRVTYEQYF. The chain uses TRBV10-3 and TRBJ2-7; 9 bases map to TRBD1. Per the germline V gene, CDR1 is ENHRY and CDR2 is SYGVKD. The CDR3 is 13 residues long. V lost 11 bases, J lost 2 bases, and 7 bases stayed unmatched.

The rearrangement links TRBV7-2 to TRBJ2-1; a possible D gene is TRBD1 (6 bases). This CDR3 region has 14 residues. V was pared by 6 bases and J by 9 bases, with 18 bases between. Germline CDR1 SGHTA, CDR2 FQGNSA. In nucleotides, the CDR3 is TGTGCCAGCAGACCGACTCAGGGGAGCGGTGAGCAGTTCTTC. Translated, it gives CASRPTQGSGEQFF.

The V call is TRBV6-5, the J call TRBJ1-1, with TRBD1 as a possible D gene (5 bases). Trimming took 6 bases from V and 7 from J, leaving 12 bases between them. Germline V CDR1 and CDR2: MNHEY, SVGAGI. The CDR3 sequence is 12 residues long. CDR3: CASRKGAIEAFF. The DNA of the CDR3 is TGTGCCAGCAGGAAAGGGGCCATTGAAGCTTTCTTT.

This clone has just one count. The chain uses TRBV5-1 and TRBJ2-7; D remains ambiguous. Trimming removed 3 bases at V and 3 bases at J, with 19 bases between. Germline loops: CDR1 SGHRS, CDR2 YFSETQ. The CDR3 contains 16 residues. The CDR3 coding sequence is TGCGCCAGCAGCTCCTCCCCCGCACCCTTAGACTACGAGCAGTACTTC. It yields the protein CASSSSPAPLDYEQYF.

The chain carries TRBV2 and TRBJ2-5, with 9 nucleotides matching TRBD2. Germline V gene sequence: CDR1 SNHLY, CDR2 FYNNEI. J gave up 14 bases and V 8 bases, and 15 bases lay outside the gene matches. The CDR3 spans 13 residues. The CDR3 protein is CASLSSGGPKPYF. The CDR3 DNA reads TGTGCCAGCCTTTCGAGCGGGGGGCCCAAGCCCTACTTC. Filled out from reference TRBV2 and TRBJ2-5, the complete variable domain reads EPEVTQTPSHQVTQMGQEVILRCVPISNHLYFYWYRQILGQKVEFLVSFYNNEISEKSEIFDDQFSVERPDGSNFTLKIRSTKLEDSAMYFCASLSSGGPKPYFGPGTRLLVL.

The chain is built from TRBV5-1 and TRBJ2-3; TRBD2 might be the D (7 bases). In germline, CDR1 is SGHRS, CDR2 YFSETQ. Trimming left V 6 bases short and J 4 bases short, with 18 bases between. The CDR3 extends over 15 amino acids. The CDR3 protein is CASNEGGAVSDTQYF. CDR3 sequence (DNA): TGCGCCAGCAACGAAGGGGGGGCGGTTTCAGATACGCAGTATTTT.